Listed below are T cell receptor beta chains from one sample, sequenced in a study of blood T cell repertoires in COVID-19. Generated by immunoSEQ multiplex PCR, the TCRdb table keeps only in-frame clones and is missing some. The data show about 260,000 clones, around 84% seen once. Sequenced sample: peripheral blood. All receptors derive from a woman aged 60 to 75 with COVID-19, enrolled during active disease. CDR3s include the opening cysteine and the closing phenylalanine or tryptophan. Fields, in order: clone size, V gene, CDR3 length, J gene, D gene, CDR3 protein, CDR3 DNA. D genes are given only for firm matches. Clone sizes are given selectively: once, few, many, or a class where the clone is expanded.

size: -; V: TRBV29-1; length: 15; J: TRBJ2-2; D: -; CDR3: CSVGNGLMNTGELFF; DNA: TGCAGCGTGGGGAACGGACTAATGAACACCGGGGAGCTGTTTTTT
size: -; V: TRBV28; length: 14; J: TRBJ2-1; D: -; CDR3: CASSGSGAYNEQFF; DNA: TGTGCCAGCAGTGGTTCGGGAGCCTACAATGAGCAGTTCTTC
size: -; V: TRBV18; length: 14; J: TRBJ1-5; D: -; CDR3: CASSLGDSNQPQHF; DNA: TGTGCCAGCTCACTCGGGGATAGCAATCAGCCCCAGCATTTT
size: -; V: TRBV6-2/TRBV6-3; length: 15; J: TRBJ1-2; D: -; CDR3: CASSSADRFAYGYTF; DNA: TGTGCCAGCAGTTCCGCCGACAGGTTCGCATATGGCTACACCTTC
size: -; V: TRBV7-3; length: 14; J: TRBJ2-1; D: -; CDR3: CASSLTRTANEQFF; DNA: TGTGCCAGCAGCTTAACGAGGACAGCGAATGAGCAGTTCTTC
size: -; V: TRBV19; length: 14; J: TRBJ1-3; D: -; CDR3: CASSILGLGNTIYF; DNA: TGTGCCAGTAGTATCTTGGGGCTGGGAAACACCATATATTTT
size: -; V: TRBV20-1; length: 16; J: TRBJ2-5; D: TRBD2; CDR3: CSASGGSGSSYETQYF; DNA: TGCAGTGCTAGTGGGGGTAGCGGGAGCTCCTACGAGACCCAGTACTTC
size: -; V: TRBV28; length: 15; J: TRBJ2-7; D: -; CDR3: CASRPSWGPSHEQYF; DNA: TGTGCCAGCAGGCCCTCATGGGGGCCCTCCCACGAGCAGTACTTC
size: -; V: TRBV6-5; length: 15; J: TRBJ1-2; D: TRBD1; CDR3: CASSSPVDRVNGYTF; DNA: TGTGCCAGCAGCTCACCTGTGGACAGGGTGAACGGCTACACCTTC
size: -; V: TRBV5-1; length: 15; J: TRBJ2-5; D: TRBD1; CDR3: CASSWMGQAQETQYF; DNA: TGCGCCAGCAGCTGGATGGGACAGGCACAAGAGACCCAGTACTTC
size: -; V: TRBV28; length: 13; J: TRBJ1-1; D: -; CDR3: CATLRTGSAEAFF; DNA: TGTGCCACCCTACGCACGGGGAGCGCTGAAGCTTTCTTT
size: -; V: TRBV20-1; length: 11; J: TRBJ2-5; D: -; CDR3: CSAQPGETQYF; DNA: TGCAGTGCTCAACCAGGGGAGACCCAGTACTTC
size: -; V: TRBV19; length: 15; J: TRBJ1-6; D: TRBD1; CDR3: CASTTRDRDNSPLHF; DNA: TGTGCCAGTACCACCCGGGACAGGGACAATTCACCCCTCCACTTT
size: -; V: TRBV5-4; length: 16; J: TRBJ2-7; D: -; CDR3: CASSLVGRLTHYEQYF; DNA: TGTGCCAGCAGCTTGGTAGGCAGGCTCACACACTACGAGCAGTACTTC
size: many; V: TRBV7-9; length: 17; J: TRBJ1-4; D: TRBD1; CDR3: CASSPRDRGSTNEKLFF; DNA: TGTGCCAGCAGCCCCCGGGACAGGGGGTCGACTAATGAAAAACTGTTTTTT
size: -; V: TRBV30; length: 14; J: TRBJ1-1; D: -; CDR3: CAWRPVGGITEAFF; DNA: TGTGCCTGGAGACCCGTCGGGGGGATCACTGAAGCTTTCTTT
size: -; V: TRBV19; length: 13; J: TRBJ2-1; D: TRBD1; CDR3: CASSTGQVRQQFF; DNA: TGTGCCAGTAGTACGGGACAGGTTAGACAGCAGTTCTTC
size: -; V: TRBV3-1/TRBV3-2; length: 13; J: TRBJ2-3; D: -; CDR3: CASSQVGGDTQYF; DNA: TGTGCCAGCAGCCAAGTGGGGGGAGATACGCAGTATTTT